This T cell receptor beta chain was sequenced during a study of T cells in Graves' hyperthyroidism and ophthalmopathy. Study-level points and caveats: The majority of expanded thyroid clonotypes above 0.001 also appeared in blood.

Germline V CDR1 and CDR2: LNHDA, SQIVND (reference sequence). The CDR3 is 13 residues long. The ends were cut back, 5 bases at V and 4 bases at J, with 9 bases in the middle. TCR beta CDR3 regions were amplified from RNA. HTBI primers were employed in a first-round RT-PCR of the TCR CDR3. A single record per CDR3 protein comes from TCRdb applying MiXCR to the multiplex PCR reads. The sample carries approximately 380,000 distinct CDR3 sequences, about a fifth recorded once. Together with thyroid ultrasound, orbital computed tomography, serum thyroxine and TRAb, clinical symptoms were used for diagnoses. This clonotype was found many times. Its target is not known.

The chain recombines TRBV19 with TRBJ1-3, with D unresolved. The sequencing sample was made of blood. The TCR was taken from a woman aged 18-35 years with Graves' hyperthyroidism. CDR3 residues: CASSSAEGNTIYF. CDR3 in DNA: TGTGCCAGTAGTTCCGCAGAGGGAAACACCATATATTTT.